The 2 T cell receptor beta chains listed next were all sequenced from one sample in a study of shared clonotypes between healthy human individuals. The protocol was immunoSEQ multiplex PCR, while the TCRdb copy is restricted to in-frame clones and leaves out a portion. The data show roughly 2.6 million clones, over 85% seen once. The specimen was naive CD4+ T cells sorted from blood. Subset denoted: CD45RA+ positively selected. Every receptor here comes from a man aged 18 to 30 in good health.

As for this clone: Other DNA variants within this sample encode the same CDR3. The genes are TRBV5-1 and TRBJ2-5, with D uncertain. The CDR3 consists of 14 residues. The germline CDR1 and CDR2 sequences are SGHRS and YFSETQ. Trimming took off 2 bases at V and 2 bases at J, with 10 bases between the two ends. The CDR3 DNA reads TGCGCCAGCAGCTTAGGGCAAATACAAGAGACCCAGTACTTC. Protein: CASSLGQIQETQYF.

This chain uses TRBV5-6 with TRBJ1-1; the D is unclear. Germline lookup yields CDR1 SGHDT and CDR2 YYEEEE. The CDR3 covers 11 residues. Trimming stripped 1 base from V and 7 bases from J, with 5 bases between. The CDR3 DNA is TGTGCCAGCAGCTTGCTCCGTGAAGCTTTCTTT. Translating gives CASSLLREAFF.